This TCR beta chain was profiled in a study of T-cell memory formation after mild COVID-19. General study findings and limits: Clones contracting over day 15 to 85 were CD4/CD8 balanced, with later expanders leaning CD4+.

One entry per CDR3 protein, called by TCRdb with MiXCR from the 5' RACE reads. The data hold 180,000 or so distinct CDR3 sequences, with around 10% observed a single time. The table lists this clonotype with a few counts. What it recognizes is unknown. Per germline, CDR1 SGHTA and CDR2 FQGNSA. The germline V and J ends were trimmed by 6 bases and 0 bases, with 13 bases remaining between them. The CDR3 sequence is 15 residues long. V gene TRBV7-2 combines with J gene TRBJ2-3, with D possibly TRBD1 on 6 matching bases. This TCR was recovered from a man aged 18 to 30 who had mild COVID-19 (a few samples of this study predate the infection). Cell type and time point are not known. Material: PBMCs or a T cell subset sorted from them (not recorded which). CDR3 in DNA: TGTGCCAGCAGACGGACAGCCTCTAGCACAGATACGCAGTATTTT. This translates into CASRRTASSTDTQYF.